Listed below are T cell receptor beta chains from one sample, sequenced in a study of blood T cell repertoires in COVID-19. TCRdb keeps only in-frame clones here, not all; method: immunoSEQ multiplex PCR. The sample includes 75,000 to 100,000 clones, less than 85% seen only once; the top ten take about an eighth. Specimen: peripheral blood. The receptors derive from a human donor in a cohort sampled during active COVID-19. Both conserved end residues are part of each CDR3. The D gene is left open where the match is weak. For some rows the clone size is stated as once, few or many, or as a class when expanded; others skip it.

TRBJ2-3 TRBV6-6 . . CASSYSGRGADTQYF TGTGCCAGCAGTTACTCCGGCAGGGGGGCAGATACGCAGTATTTT
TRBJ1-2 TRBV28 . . CASLQDNYGYTF TGTGCCAGCCTTCAGGATAACTATGGCTACACCTTC
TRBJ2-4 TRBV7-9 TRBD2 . CASSPSSRLAGDQNIQYF TGTGCCAGCAGCCCAAGTAGCCGACTAGCGGGAGATCAAAACATTCAGTACTTC
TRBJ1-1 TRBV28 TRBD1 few CASSLIMDRVGMAFF TGTGCCAGCAGCCTCATCATGGACAGGGTGGGCATGGCTTTCTTT
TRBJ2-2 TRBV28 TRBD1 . CASSSERQGSRTGELFF TGTGCCAGCAGTTCAGAGAGACAGGGAAGTCGTACCGGGGAGCTGTTTTTT
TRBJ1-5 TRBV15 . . CATSTRLGGATGQPQHF TGTGCCACCAGCACCCGTTTGGGGGGAGCAACTGGTCAGCCCCAGCATTTT
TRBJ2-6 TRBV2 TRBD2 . CASSEAGGAGANVLTF TGTGCCAGCAGTGAAGCGGGGGGGGCTGGGGCCAACGTCCTGACTTTC
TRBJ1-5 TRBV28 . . CASSLLISRGSAQPQHF TGTGCCAGCAGTTTATTGATTAGTCGGGGGTCGGCCCAGCCCCAGCATTTT
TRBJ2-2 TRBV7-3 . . CASSLLGIALTGELFF TGTGCCAGCAGCCTACTAGGGATAGCCCTCACCGGGGAGCTGTTTTTT
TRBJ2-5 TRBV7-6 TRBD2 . CASSLGGGQETQYF TGTGCCAGCAGCTTAGGGGGGGGTCAAGAGACCCAGTACTTC
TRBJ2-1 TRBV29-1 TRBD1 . CSVVYPGGQGILNEQFF TGCAGCGTTGTGTATCCAGGGGGACAGGGGATCCTCAATGAGCAGTTCTTC
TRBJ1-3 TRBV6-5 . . CASSRVGGRGNTIYF TGTGCCAGCAGCCGTGTCGGGGGGAGAGGAAACACCATATATTTT
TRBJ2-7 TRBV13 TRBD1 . CASSLVATVGQGSHEQYF TGTGCCAGCAGCTTAGTAGCCACCGTAGGACAGGGATCCCACGAGCAGTACTTC
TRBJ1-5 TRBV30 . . CAWSVPENSNQPQHF TGTGCCTGGAGTGTACCGGAGAATAGCAATCAGCCCCAGCATTTT
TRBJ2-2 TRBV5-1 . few CASTSGDGRELFF TGCGCCAGCACCTCAGGGGACGGCCGGGAGCTGTTTTTT
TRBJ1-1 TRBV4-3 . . CASSQRTDNTEAFF TGCGCCAGCAGCCAAAGGACAGATAACACTGAAGCTTTCTTT
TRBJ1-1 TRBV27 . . CASSRGGVNTEAFF TGTGCCAGCAGTCGCGGAGGGGTGAACACTGAAGCTTTCTTT